The T cell receptor beta chain described here comes from a study of blood T cell repertoires in COVID-19. Background on the study: From T cells, B-cell-depleted T cells, or PBMCs came the material, which was cDNA or gDNA.

In assigning cohorts, the study relied on participant-reported clinical history. Cohort 3 donors were reported recovered after two negative PCRs, clearance, or symptom resolution. Assay used: immunoSEQ multiplex PCR; TCRdb lists only in-frame clones, some missing. Among 110,000 to 150,000 clones, 87% were seen once, and the ten largest hold approximately 10%. The CDR3 covers 14 residues. V shed 1 base and J 4 bases; nucleotides not matched to a gene: 2. Germline-derived CDR1 and CDR2 are GTSNPN and SVGIG (reference sequence). This sequence originates from a man in his fifties or sixties who had recovered from COVID-19. The genes are TRBV30 and TRBJ1-5; 9 bases match TRBD1. The sequenced sample consisted of PBMCs or T cells enriched from blood (not recorded which). For the CDR3, the DNA is TGTGCCTGGAGTGCCGGACAGGGGAATCAGCCCCAGCATTTT. Translated, it gives CAWSAGQGNQPQHF.